Listed here are 28 T cell receptor beta chains from one sample, sequenced in a study of blood T cells in healthy people across ages (dated by TCRdb to between 2014 and 2017). The library was made by 5' RACE. The instrument given in TCRdb is Illumina HiSeq 2500. A second PCR of about 6 to 12 cycles was run with a J-beta primer mix and a sample-barcoded 5' primer. In-frame beta chains were kept once TCRdb had trimmed the public reads at Q25 with fastp and called clones with MiXCR. Each entry is one CDR3 protein sequence, shown with its most common DNA and genes. A total of fewer than 800,000 distinct CDR3 sequences appear in this sample, about half of them only once. The ten biggest clones cover approximately 32% of the sample. Input material: blood. The source of these receptors is a woman aged 55-70 years in good health.

The chain joins TRBV4-2 to TRBJ2-7; unclear D gene. The end of the DNA is better explained by TRBJ2-5, so the J call may be wrong. Germline CDR1 reads LGHNA; CDR2 reads YNFKEQ. The CDR3 spans 13 residues. CDR3 sequence: CASSQESIETQYF. The CDR3 nucleotides are TGTGCCAGCAGCCAAGAGTCGATCGAGACCCAGTACTTC.

The chain employs TRBV18 and TRBJ2-5; 7 nucleotides agree with TRBD1. The V and J ends lost 4 bases and 1 base, in that order; junction bases with no gene match: 9. This CDR3 is 16 amino acids long. Germline V gene data show CDR1 as KGHSH and CDR2 as LQKENI. In nucleotides, the CDR3 is TGTGCCAGCTCACGCTACTCGGGACAGCTCCAAGAGACCCAGTACTTC. It codes for CASSRYSGQLQETQYF.

For this clonotype: Just one base apart from a much larger clone, this may be a read error. The chain has TRBV7-9 and TRBJ2-5; 11 bases fit TRBD2. Germline V lookup: CDR1 SEHNR, CDR2 FQNEAQ (reference sequence). The CDR3 runs 15 residues. Unmatched junction bases numbered 4, after V lost 5 bases and J lost 2 bases. The chain's CDR3 is CASSRWTSGQETQYF. In DNA form, the CDR3 reads TGTGCCAGCAGCCGATGGACTAGCGGGCAAGAGACCCAGTACTTC.

The table lists this clonotype with a few counts. This sequence joins TRBV7-2 and TRBJ2-6; D might be TRBD2 (5 bases). The CDR3 spans 17 residues. Deletions cut 1 base from V and 0 bases from J, with 10 bases between. The germline V gene encodes CDR1 SGHTA and CDR2 FQGNSA. CDR3 bases: TGTGCCAGCAGCTTAGATAGCGAGAGCTCTGGGGCCAACGTCCTGACTTTC. Translating gives CASSLDSESSGANVLTF.

The chain recombines TRBV20-1 with TRBJ2-5, with D perhaps TRBD1 or TRBD2 (6 bases each). V lost 5 bases, J lost 4 bases, and 11 bases lay in between. Germline assignment: CDR1 DFQATT and CDR2 SNEGSKA (reference sequence). The CDR3 has 12 amino acids. CDR3 sequence (DNA): TGCAGTGCTGGGAAGGGGGGAGAGACCCAGTACTTC. Amino acid sequence: CSAGKGGETQYF.

The chain couples TRBV7-2 to TRBJ1-5, with D unresolved. Per the germline V gene, CDR1 is SGHTA and CDR2 is FQGNSA. Between the trimmed V and J ends, which lost 4 bases and 0 bases, there was a span of 7 bases. The CDR3 extends over 14 amino acids. In DNA form, the CDR3 reads TGTGCCAGCAGCTCAGGATTTAGCAATCAGCCCCAGCATTTT. Protein sequence: CASSSGFSNQPQHF.

J is TRBJ2-3 and V is TRBV7-7; 10 nucleotides line up with TRBD2. V shed 3 bases, J shed 6 bases, and the junction held 12 bases outside the gene matches. The CDR3 runs 17 residues. Germline CDR1 is SSHAT and CDR2 is FNYEAQ (reference sequence). CDR3 DNA sequence: TGTGCCAGCAGCTTGGCCGGGACTAGCGAGGTGGGGGATACGCAGTATTTT. Translation gives CASSLAGTSEVGDTQYF.

The chain couples TRBV5-6 to TRBJ2-5; no definite D call. The CDR3 contains 14 residues. The germline gives CDR1 SGHDT, CDR2 YYEEEE. V lost 0 bases to trimming and J lost 7 bases, with 13 bases between them. CDR3 sequence: CASSLVGSSGTQYF. The CDR3 bases are TGTGCCAGCAGCTTGGTCGGATCTTCGGGGACCCAGTACTTC.

The rearrangement uses TRBV11-2 and TRBJ2-1; D is ambiguous. The CDR3 is 16 residues long. Trimming took 4 bases from V and 8 from J, leaving 21 bases between them. The V gene's germline CDR1 is SGHAT and CDR2 FQNNGV. The CDR3 DNA is TGTGCCAGCAGCTCATCACCGGGCCCTGCAGGCGATGAGCAGTTCTTC. This codes for CASSSSPGPAGDEQFF.

The genes are TRBV4-2 and TRBJ2-7; the match to TRBD2 covers 7 bases. Germline loops: CDR1 LGHNA, CDR2 YNFKEQ. This CDR3 region has 16 residues. V trimming: 4 bases; J trimming: 7 bases; junction bases outside the gene matches: 16. The CDR3 sequence is CASSPTAGDSYNEQYF. The CDR3 region has the DNA TGTGCCAGCAGCCCTACGGCGGGAGACTCCTACAATGAGCAGTACTTC.

This chain connects TRBV12-3 or TRBV12-4 to TRBJ2-5; D gene ambiguous. The CDR3 has 17 amino acids. Trimming shortened V by 6 bases and J by 1 base, and 21 bases separated the two germline ends. DNA of the CDR3: TGTGCCAGCAGCCTCCCGGGCGGCAACATCTTCCAAGAGACCCAGTACTTC. Amino acid sequence: CASSLPGGNIFQETQYF.

This clonotype was detected many times. The chain employs TRBV7-2 and TRBJ2-7; 13 positions match TRBD2. The CDR3 loop spans 15 amino acids. V lost 5 bases, J lost 2 bases, and 3 bases stayed unmatched. Germline V gene sequence: CDR1 SGHTA, CDR2 FQGNSA. For the CDR3, the DNA is TGTGCCAGCAGCGCGACTAGCGGGAGGACCTACGAGCAGTACTTC. Translating it yields CASSATSGRTYEQYF.

J is TRBJ2-1 and V is TRBV20-1; D is perhaps TRBD1 (5 bases). This CDR3 comprises 14 residues. Trimming stripped 5 bases from V and 1 base from J, with 12 bases between. Germline loops: CDR1 DFQATT, CDR2 SNEGSKA (reference sequence). CDR3 sequence reads: CSASGPRSYNEQFF. Written as DNA, the CDR3 is TGCAGTGCTTCAGGGCCCCGATCCTACAATGAGCAGTTCTTC.

The rearrangement joins TRBV4-1 to TRBJ2-7; D is possibly TRBD1 (6 bases). There are 16 residues in the CDR3. Germline lookup yields CDR1 MGHRA and CDR2 YSYEKL. V lost 0 bases and J 6 bases, leaving 18 bases between the germline ends. The CDR3 nucleotides are TGCGCCAGCAGCCAAGAACAGGGCACTAGATATGGCGAGCAGTACTTC. Translated, it gives CASSQEQGTRYGEQYF.

Only one count was recorded for this clonotype. This sequence joins TRBV9 and TRBJ2-1, with 7 bases fitting TRBD1. Germline V lookup: CDR1 SGDLS, CDR2 YYNGEE. The CDR3 loop spans 16 amino acids. The junction had 8 bases not matched to a gene; V was cut back by 4 bases and J by 1 base. For the CDR3, the DNA is TGTGCCAGCAGCCCCCTTACAGGGGAGTCCTACAATGAGCAGTTCTTC. This encodes CASSPLTGESYNEQFF.

J is TRBJ2-5 and V is TRBV9; a weak D match, TRBD1 (5 bases). Trimming shortened V by 4 bases and J by 2 bases, and 15 bases separated the two germline ends. The V gene's germline CDR1 is SGDLS and CDR2 YYNGEE. The CDR3 sequence is 15 residues long. In nucleotides, the CDR3 is TGTGCCAGCAGCCCAGCTCGCAGGGCTCAAGAGACCCAGTACTTC. Amino acid sequence: CASSPARRAQETQYF.

The chain recombines TRBV6-1 with TRBJ1-1; possible D gene TRBD1, 5 bases. CDR3 length: 16 amino acids. Germline V gene sequence: CDR1 MNHNS, CDR2 SASEGT. Trimming shortened V by 2 bases and J by 0 bases, and 13 bases separated the two germline ends. CDR3 loop: CASSEFLGAVNTEAFF. DNA for the CDR3: TGTGCCAGCAGTGAATTCCTAGGGGCCGTGAACACTGAAGCTTTCTTT.

The chain recombines TRBV20-1 with TRBJ2-7; no clear D. Germline CDR1 reads DFQATT; CDR2 reads SNEGSKA (reference sequence). The CDR3 spans 11 residues. Trimming stripped 4 bases from V and 5 bases from J, with 9 bases between. DNA of the CDR3: TGCAGTGCTACGGATACTGACGAGCAGTACTTC. The encoded protein is CSATDTDEQYF.

A word on this clonotype: A junction end diverges from the germline sequence, so it may reflect a read error. This chain links TRBV4-3 with TRBJ2-2; 7 bases are a match to TRBD2. Germline V gene sequence: CDR1 LGHNA, CDR2 YSLEER. The CDR3 contains 15 residues. The CDR3 spells CAGSQERGVTGELFF. In DNA, the CDR3 is TGCGCCGGCAGCCAGGAACGGGGGGTCACCGGGGAGCTGTTTTTT.

The chain is built from TRBV5-4 and TRBJ2-3; 16 nucleotides match TRBD2. Germline CDR1 reads SGHNT; CDR2 reads YYREEE (reference sequence). J was trimmed by 5 bases and V by 4 bases; bases with no gene match: 7. CDR3 size: 17 residues. Here the CDR3 reads CASSPGTSGGAGDTQYF. The CDR3 bases are TGTGCCAGCAGCCCAGGGACTAGCGGGGGGGCAGGAGATACGCAGTATTTT. Full variable domain (remainder filled in from reference TRBV5-4 and TRBJ2-3): ETGVTQSPTHLIKTRGQQVTLRCSSQSGHNTVSWYQQALGQGPQFIFQYYREEENGRGNFPPRFSGLQFPNYSSELNVNALELDDSALYLCASSPGTSGGAGDTQYFGPGTRLTVL.

The chain uses TRBV20-1 and TRBJ2-1; 7 positions agree with TRBD2. The germline V gene encodes CDR1 DFQATT and CDR2 SNEGSKA (reference sequence). Trimming cost V 6 bases and J 7 bases; bases outside gene matches: 6. The CDR3 is 12 amino acids. The CDR3 sequence: CSAHLGGNEQFF. In nucleotides, the CDR3 is TGCAGTGCCCACTTGGGGGGGAATGAGCAGTTCTTC.

The chain uses TRBV4-3 and TRBJ2-1, with D perhaps TRBD1 or TRBD2 (7 bases each). The CDR3 loop spans 15 amino acids. Trimming cost V 0 bases and J 7 bases, with 13 bases left between them. Germline CDR1 and CDR2: LGHNA and YSLEER. The DNA of the CDR3 is TGCGCCAGCAGCCAAGATCCCCAGGGGGGGAATGAGCAGTTCTTC. This sequence encodes CASSQDPQGGNEQFF.

This rearrangement joins TRBV28 to TRBJ1-1; TRBD1 aligns across 8 bases. V lost 5 bases to trimming and J lost 9 bases; unmatched junction nucleotides: 11. The CDR3 runs to 14 residues. Germline CDR1 and CDR2: MDHEN and SYDVKM. For the CDR3, the DNA is TGTGCCAGCAGTCCCGGACAGGGCAAGACAAAAGCTTTCTTT. Translating it yields CASSPGQGKTKAFF.

The gene calls are TRBV20-1 and TRBJ2-6; 13 nucleotides match TRBD2. The CDR3 spans 19 residues. J gave up 1 base and V 3 bases, and 9 bases lay outside the gene matches. Germline-derived CDR1 and CDR2 are DFQATT and SNEGSKA (reference sequence). CDR3 sequence reads: CSARALPGLAGSGANVLTF. CDR3 DNA sequence: TGCAGTGCTAGGGCCCTACCGGGACTAGCGGGATCTGGGGCCAACGTCCTGACTTTC.

This clonotype was counted at least ten times. V usage is TRBV5-1 and J usage is TRBJ2-1; 10 bases agree with TRBD2. The germline V gene has CDR1 SGHRS and CDR2 YFSETQ. The V and J ends lost 2 bases and 8 bases, in that order; junction bases with no gene match: 4. This CDR3 contains 14 residues. CDR3 loop: CASSFLAGDDEQFF. CDR3 DNA: TGCGCCAGCAGCTTTCTAGCGGGAGACGATGAGCAGTTCTTC. The full variable domain, its missing parts supplied by reference TRBV5-1 and TRBJ2-1, is KAGVTQTPRYLIKTRGQQVTLSCSPISGHRSVSWYQQTPGQGLQFLFEYFSETQRNKGNFPGRFSGRQFSNSRSEMNVSTLELGDSALYLCASSFLAGDDEQFFGPGTRLTVL.

The genes are TRBV29-1 and TRBJ2-1; 15 nucleotides align to TRBD2. Germline CDR1 is SQVTM and CDR2 is ANQGSEA. The trim removed 4 bases at V and 10 bases at J, leaving 5 bases unmatched. The CDR3 runs to 14 residues. In nucleotides, the CDR3 is TGCAGCGTTGGTCCGGGACTAGCGGGGGGAGAGCAGTTCTTC. Translation gives CSVGPGLAGGEQFF.

The genes are TRBV20-1 and TRBJ2-1; 12 positions agree with TRBD2. The DNA end lines up better with TRBJ2-7; the J call may be wrong. Looked up from germline, CDR1 is DFQATT and CDR2 is SNEGSKA (reference sequence). The CDR3 covers 19 residues. The CDR3 reads CSARGTTGTSGHAYYEQYF. CDR3 sequence (DNA): TGCAGTGCTAGAGGGACTACCGGGACTAGCGGGCACGCCTACTACGAGCAGTACTTC.

Details on this clonotype: This could be a read error, since a much larger clone is one nucleotide away. The J gene is TRBJ2-1, the V gene TRBV27; weak D call: TRBD1 (6 bases). V lost 2 bases to trimming and J lost 6 bases, with 14 bases between them. This CDR3 contains 15 residues. Germline lookup yields CDR1 MNHEY and CDR2 SMNVEV (reference sequence). The DNA for the CDR3 is TGTGCCAGCAGTTTACAGGGGCTTTCGTGCAATGAGCAGTTCTTC. Protein product: CASSLQGLSCNEQFF.